These 24 T cell receptor beta chains were sequenced from one sample in a study of PD-L1 blockade in urothelial cancer. The sample's time point: pretreatment peripheral blood. The method was immunoSEQ multiplex PCR; TCRdb's version includes in-frame clones alone and lacks a portion of them. The sample records 95,000 or so clones, over 75% being singletons. The sample consisted of PBMCs, taken around atezolizumab (anti-PD-L1) treatment. The receptor set was obtained from a man aged 55-75 years with urothelial cancer.

V gene TRBV7-6 combines with J gene TRBJ2-2; weak D call: TRBD1 (5 bases). CDR3 size: 14 residues. Trimming left V 1 base short and J 3 bases short, with 6 bases between. Germline V gives CDR1 SGHVS, CDR2 FNYEAQ. The CDR3 here is CASSLGTYTGELFF. The CDR3 nucleotides are TGTGCCAGCAGCTTAGGGACATACACCGGGGAGCTGTTTTTT.

The chain carries TRBV27 and TRBJ1-2, with unresolved D. V gave up 0 bases and J gave up 4 bases, with 9 bases separating them. The CDR3 extends over 14 amino acids. From germline, CDR1 is MNHEY and CDR2 SMNVEV (reference sequence). In nucleotides, the CDR3 is TGTGCCAGCAGTTTATCGAGAAACTTCTATGGCTACACCTTC. Its protein is CASSLSRNFYGYTF.

This rearrangement joins TRBV4-3 to TRBJ2-1; 9 bases line up with TRBD2. Germline CDR1 is LGHNA and CDR2 is YSLEER. Trimming at V came to 4 bases and at J to 1 base, leaving 5 bases not matched to a gene. The CDR3 has 16 residues. CDR3 sequence reads: CASSPLSGGSYNEQFF. CDR3 coding DNA: TGCGCCAGCAGCCCGCTAAGCGGGGGGTCCTACAATGAGCAGTTCTTC.

The CDR3: CASSYNGPYGYTF. For the CDR3, the DNA is TGTGCCAGCAGTTACAACGGTCCCTATGGCTACACCTTC. The chain links TRBV6-5 to TRBJ1-2; D gene uncertain. This CDR3 region has 13 residues. Trimming stripped 2 bases from V and 4 bases from J, with 8 bases between. Germline values: CDR1 MNHEY, CDR2 SVGAGI.

In regard to this clone: The same CDR3 can be traced to other DNA sequences in this sample. The chain uses TRBV5-1 and TRBJ2-1, with 11 bases fitting TRBD2. Germline V gives CDR1 SGHRS, CDR2 YFSETQ. Unmatched junction bases numbered 3, after V lost 4 bases and J lost 3 bases. The CDR3 runs to 15 residues. The CDR3, as DNA: TGCGCCAGCAGCCCTACTAGCGGGAGCTACAATGAGCAGTTCTTC. Its protein product is CASSPTSGSYNEQFF.

This clone was observed a few times. The chain employs TRBV7-7 and TRBJ2-3; D might be TRBD2 (5 bases). Trimming took off 4 bases at V and 4 bases at J, with 15 bases between the two ends. The CDR3 runs to 15 residues. Germline-derived CDR1 and CDR2 are SSHAT and FNYEAQ (reference sequence). The CDR3 spells CASSSPDGAADTQYF. CDR3 coding DNA: TGTGCCAGCAGCTCGCCCGACGGAGCGGCAGATACGCAGTATTTT. Drawing the rest from reference TRBV7-7 and TRBJ2-3, the complete variable domain is GAGVSQSPRYKVTKRGQDVTLRCDPISSHATLYWYQQALGQGPEFLTYFNYEAQPDKSGLPSDRFSAERPEGSISTLTIQRTEQRDSAMYRCASSSPDGAADTQYFGPGTRLTVL.

The CDR3, as DNA: TGTGCCAGCAGCTTAGAGGGACAGGGGGCAGGAAAACTGTTTTTT. Amino acid sequence: CASSLEGQGAGKLFF. J is TRBJ1-4 and V is TRBV7-2; 12 bases map to TRBD1. This CDR3 contains 15 residues. Germline V lookup: CDR1 SGHTA, CDR2 FQGNSA. V lost 1 base, J lost 10 bases, and 4 bases stayed unmatched. The entire variable domain, with the rest obtained from reference TRBV7-2 and TRBJ1-4, is as follows: GAGVSQSPSNKVTEKGKDVELRCDPISGHTALYWYRQSLGQGLEFLIYFQGNSAPDKSGLPSDRFSAERTGGSVSTLTIQRTQQEDSAVYLCASSLEGQGAGKLFFGSGTQLSVL.

The chain uses TRBV19 and TRBJ2-2; 9 nucleotides match TRBD2. Germline CDR1 LNHDA, CDR2 SQIVND (reference sequence). The V gene end was trimmed by 7 bases and the J gene end by 0 bases; junction bases not matched to a gene: 3. The length of the CDR3 is 15 residues. CDR3 DNA: TGTGCCAGTAACGGCGGGGGGGCGAACACCGGGGAGCTGTTTTTT. This gives the protein CASNGGGANTGELFF.

V and J are TRBV18 and TRBJ2-2; 9 bases map to TRBD1. The CDR3 runs 17 residues. Looked up from germline, CDR1 is KGHSH and CDR2 is LQKENI. V gave up 4 bases and J gave up 2 bases; unmatched junction bases: 8. The CDR3 is CASSQTGTGINTGELFF. In DNA, the CDR3 is TGTGCCAGCTCACAGACCGGGACAGGGATTAACACCGGGGAGCTGTTTTTT.

V is TRBV6-5 and J is TRBJ1-1, with 7 bases fitting TRBD1. Trimming at V came to 6 bases and at J to 7 bases, leaving 8 bases not matched to a gene. Germline lookup yields CDR1 MNHEY and CDR2 SVGAGI. This CDR3 is built from 13 residues. In nucleotides, the CDR3 is TGTGCCAGCAGACCGACAGGGCAAGGTGAAGCTTTCTTT. Residues: CASRPTGQGEAFF.

This chain links TRBV7-9 with TRBJ2-5; 11 bases agree with TRBD1. Germline CDR1 is SEHNR and CDR2 is FQNEAQ (reference sequence). The CDR3 spans 15 residues. Trimming at V came to 3 bases and at J to 4 bases, leaving 4 bases not matched to a gene. The CDR3 region is CASSFRTGGRETQYF. CDR3 nucleotide sequence: TGTGCCAGCAGCTTCCGGACAGGGGGCCGAGAGACCCAGTACTTC. Filled out from reference TRBV7-9 and TRBJ2-5, the complete variable domain reads DTGVSQNPRHKITKRGQNVTFRCDPISEHNRLYWYRQTLGQGPEFLTYFQNEAQLEKSRLLSDRFSAERPKGSFSTLEIQRTEQGDSAMYLCASSFRTGGRETQYFGPGTRLLVL.

This chain links TRBV7-9 with TRBJ2-3; 11 bases align to TRBD2. Germline V gene lookup returns CDR1 SEHNR and CDR2 FQNEAQ (reference sequence). The trim removed 4 bases at V and 6 bases at J, leaving 15 bases unmatched. There are 18 residues in the CDR3. CDR3 coding DNA: TGTGCCAGCAGCTCCCCAAATAGCGGGAGGGCCCATGGGGATACGCAGTATTTT. Translation gives CASSSPNSGRAHGDTQYF.

This CDR3 reads CASSFGQGDEKLFF. CDR3 sequence (DNA): TGCGCCAGCAGCTTTGGACAGGGGGATGAAAAACTGTTTTTT. The chain links TRBV5-1 to TRBJ1-4, with 10 bases aligning to TRBD1. Germline V CDR1 and CDR2: SGHRS, YFSETQ. V gave up 2 bases and J gave up 6 bases; unmatched junction bases: 1. This CDR3 has 14 amino acids.

The chain carries TRBV30 and TRBJ1-5, with D unclear. CDR1 is GTSNPN, CDR2 SVGIG, per germline (reference sequence). The CDR3 loop spans 15 amino acids. V gave up 3 bases and J gave up 3 bases, with 15 bases separating them. CDR3 coding DNA: TGTGCCTGGAGCGAGGGCTCATTTTCCAATCAGCCCCAGCATTTT. Translating it yields CAWSEGSFSNQPQHF.

The chain carries TRBV7-3 and TRBJ2-1, with no clear D. V shed 2 bases and J shed 0 bases, with 8 bases lying between them. Germline V CDR1 and CDR2: SGHTA, FQGTGA. CDR3 length: 15 residues. CDR3 bases: TGTGCCAGCAGCTTAGACTTAAGCTCCTACAATGAGCAGTTCTTC. Protein sequence: CASSLDLSSYNEQFF.

This chain connects TRBV28 to TRBJ1-5; D gene ambiguous. The CDR3 extends over 16 amino acids. V was shortened by 4 bases and J by 2 bases, with 15 bases between the two germline ends. Per the germline V gene, CDR1 is MDHEN and CDR2 is SYDVKM. The CDR3: CASSSYTGWGNQPQHF. DNA for the CDR3: TGTGCCAGCAGTTCCTACACGGGATGGGGCAATCAGCCCCAGCATTTT.

The rearrangement joins TRBV19 to TRBJ2-5; 7 nucleotides line up with TRBD2. The CDR3 sequence is 15 residues long. The V gene's germline CDR1 is LNHDA and CDR2 SQIVND (reference sequence). With 3 bases clipped from V and 3 bases from J, the junction kept 7 bases outside the gene matches. CDR3 residues: CASSMLTAGEETQYF. CDR3 sequence (DNA): TGTGCCAGTAGTATGCTTACTGCGGGGGAAGAGACCCAGTACTTC. Variable domain in full (rest from reference TRBV19 and TRBJ2-5): DGGITQSPKYLFRKEGQNVTLSCEQNLNHDAMYWYRQDPGQGLRLIYYSQIVNDFQKGDIAEGYSVSREKKESFPLTVTSAQKNPTAFYLCASSMLTAGEETQYFGPGTRLLVL.

The rearrangement joins TRBV27 to TRBJ2-1, with 8 bases identical to TRBD2. The trim removed 4 bases at V and 0 bases at J, leaving 2 bases unmatched. Germline V CDR1 and CDR2: MNHEY, SMNVEV (reference sequence). The CDR3 has 15 amino acids. For the CDR3, the DNA is TGTGCCAGCAGTTCGGGACTAGTCTCCTACAATGAGCAGTTCTTC. Amino acid sequence: CASSSGLVSYNEQFF.

This clone was seen a few times. V usage is TRBV14 and J usage is TRBJ2-7; 11 bases fit TRBD1. CDR1 SGHDN and CDR2 FVKESK come from the germline V gene. With 4 bases clipped from V and 1 base from J, the junction kept 9 bases outside the gene matches. The CDR3 runs to 17 residues. CDR3 DNA sequence: TGTGCCAGCAGCCCCGGGACAGGGGGTCTCAGGTCCTACGAGCAGTACTTC. Its protein product is CASSPGTGGLRSYEQYF.

The CDR3 here is CASGLVWGEYGYTF. The DNA for the CDR3 is TGTGCTAGTGGTTTGGTATGGGGGGAATACGGCTACACCTTC. The rearrangement uses TRBV12-5 and TRBJ1-2; possible D gene TRBD1, 5 bases. The V end lost 0 bases, the J end lost 8 bases, and 13 bases lay between the germline ends. This CDR3 has 14 amino acids. The germline CDR1 and CDR2 sequences are LGHNT and FRNRAP.

V usage is TRBV5-1 and J usage is TRBJ2-7, with TRBD1 as a possible D gene (6 bases). The CDR3 extends over 13 amino acids. Germline V CDR1 and CDR2: SGHRS, YFSETQ. Trimming took 0 bases from V and 7 from J, leaving 11 bases between them. The CDR3 reads CASSLVEQGEQYF. The CDR3 DNA reads TGCGCCAGCAGCTTGGTTGAGCAGGGGGAGCAGTACTTC. Combining the CDR3 with reference TRBV5-1 and TRBJ2-7 gives the whole variable domain KAGVTQTPRYLIKTRGQQVTLSCSPISGHRSVSWYQQTPGQGLQFLFEYFSETQRNKGNFPGRFSGRQFSNSRSEMNVSTLELGDSALYLCASSLVEQGEQYFGPGTRLTVT.

The rearrangement joins TRBV14 to TRBJ1-2; D uncertain. The CDR3 loop spans 17 amino acids. Germline V gene sequence: CDR1 SGHDN, CDR2 FVKESK. V was pared by 3 bases and J by 6 bases, with 23 bases between. CDR3 nucleotides: TGTGCCAGCAGCCAGGTATCGGGGTGGGATCACCTCGATGGCTACACCTTC. Amino acid sequence: CASSQVSGWDHLDGYTF.

The rearrangement uses TRBV6-6 and TRBJ2-3; 8 bases agree with TRBD2. Looked up from germline, CDR1 is MNHNY and CDR2 is SVGAGI (reference sequence). There are 16 residues in the CDR3. The V segment lost 4 bases and the J segment 3 bases; nucleotides outside the gene matches: 9. In DNA form, the CDR3 reads TGTGCCAGCAGTTCCCTAGCGGGCTTAGGGACAGATACGCAGTATTTT. This translates into CASSSLAGLGTDTQYF.

The chain carries TRBV19 and TRBJ2-1, with D uncertain. CDR1 is LNHDA and CDR2 is SQIVND in the germline V gene (reference sequence). The V end was cut by 10 bases, the J end by 4 bases, with 5 bases between. This CDR3 has 10 amino acids. The CDR3 bases are TGTGCCACGGGTTACAATGAGCAGTTCTTC. Amino acids: CATGYNEQFF.